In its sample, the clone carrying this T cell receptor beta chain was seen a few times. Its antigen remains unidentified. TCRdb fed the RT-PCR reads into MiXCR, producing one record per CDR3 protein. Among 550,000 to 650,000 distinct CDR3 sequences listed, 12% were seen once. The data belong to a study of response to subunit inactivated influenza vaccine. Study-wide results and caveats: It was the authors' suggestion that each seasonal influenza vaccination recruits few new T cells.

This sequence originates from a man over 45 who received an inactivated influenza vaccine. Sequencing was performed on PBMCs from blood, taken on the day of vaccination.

This CDR3 is CASSQATANGDTQYF. CDR3 nucleotide sequence: TGTGCCAGCAGCCAAGCTACAGCAAACGGAGATACGCAGTATTTT. The V call is TRBV3-1, the J call TRBJ2-3; D gene unclear. The CDR3 loop spans 15 amino acids. V was trimmed by 1 base and J by 5 bases, leaving 13 bases between them. In germline, CDR1 is LGHDT, CDR2 YNNKEL (reference sequence).